The clone carrying this T cell receptor (beta chain) showed up just a few times. Its antigen is undetermined. This specimen belongs to a study of cytomegalovirus exposure and HLA in healthy donors. Among the donors, all were healthy bone marrow donors. The PCR contained 60 Vbeta and 13 Jbeta primers. Sequencing used immunoSEQ multiplex PCR; TCRdb keeps in-frame clones, though not all of them. This table has 150,000 to 200,000 clones, under 70% appearing once. CDR3 size: 15 residues. Germline V gene data show CDR1 as SNHLY and CDR2 as FYNNEI. With 4 bases clipped from V and 4 bases from J, the junction kept 6 bases outside the gene matches. Overall study results and limits: Previously analyzed data showed that most TCR beta V segments were productive at a frequency of about 90% or about 30%. Both high specificity and high sensitivity reportedly marked the classifier's diagnosis of cytomegalovirus status. In a later analysis, parvovirus B19, influenza, CMV and Epstein-Barr virus appeared linked to several top co-occurrence clusters.

This TCR came from a woman aged 35 to 49 in good health and CMV-seropositive. The gene calls are TRBV2 and TRBJ2-3, with 9 bases matching TRBD1. Specimen: PBMCs. The CDR3 region is CASSGGTGYADTQYF. The CDR3 DNA reads TGTGCCAGCAGTGGAGGGACAGGGTACGCAGATACGCAGTATTTT.